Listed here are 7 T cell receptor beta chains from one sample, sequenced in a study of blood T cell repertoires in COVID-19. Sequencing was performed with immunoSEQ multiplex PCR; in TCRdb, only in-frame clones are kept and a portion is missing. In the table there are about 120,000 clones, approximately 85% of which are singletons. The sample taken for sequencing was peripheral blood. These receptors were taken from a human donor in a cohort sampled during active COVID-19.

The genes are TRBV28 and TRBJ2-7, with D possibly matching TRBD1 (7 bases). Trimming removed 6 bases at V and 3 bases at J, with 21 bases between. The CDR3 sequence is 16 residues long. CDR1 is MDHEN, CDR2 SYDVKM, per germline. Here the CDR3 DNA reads TGTGCCAGCAGGGGGGCAGCAGGGGGGTCTATCTACGAGCAGTACTTC. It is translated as CASRGAAGGSIYEQYF.

The CDR3: CASSSSLNEQFF. The CDR3, as DNA: TGTGCCAGCTCGTCCAGTCTCAATGAGCAGTTCTTC. The chain has TRBV18 and TRBJ2-1; D remains ambiguous. Looked up from germline, CDR1 is KGHSH and CDR2 is LQKENI. The CDR3 length is 12 residues. The V and J ends lost 6 bases and 6 bases respectively, with 9 bases between them. The full variable domain, rest sourced from reference TRBV18 and TRBJ2-1, is NAGVMQNPRHLVRRRGQEARLRCSPMKGHSHVYWYRQLPEEGLKFMVYLQKENIIDESGMPKERFSAEFPKEGPSILRIQQVVRGDSAAYFCASSSSLNEQFFGPGTRLTVL.

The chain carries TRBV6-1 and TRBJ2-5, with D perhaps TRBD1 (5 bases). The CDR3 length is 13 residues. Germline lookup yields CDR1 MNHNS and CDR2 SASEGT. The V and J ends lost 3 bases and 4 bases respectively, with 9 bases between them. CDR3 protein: CASSEGQRETQYF. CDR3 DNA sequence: TGTGCCAGCAGTGAGGGGCAGAGAGAGACCCAGTACTTC.

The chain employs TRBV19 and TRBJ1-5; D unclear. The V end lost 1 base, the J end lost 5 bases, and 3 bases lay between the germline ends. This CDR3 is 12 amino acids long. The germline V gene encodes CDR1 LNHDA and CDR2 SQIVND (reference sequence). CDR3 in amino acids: CASSIGDQPQHF. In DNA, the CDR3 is TGTGCCAGTAGTATAGGAGATCAGCCCCAGCATTTT.

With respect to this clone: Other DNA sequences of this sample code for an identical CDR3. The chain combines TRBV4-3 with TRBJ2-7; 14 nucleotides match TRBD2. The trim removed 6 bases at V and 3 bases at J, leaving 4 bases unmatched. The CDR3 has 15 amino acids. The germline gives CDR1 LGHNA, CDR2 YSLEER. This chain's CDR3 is CASRMGLAGDYEQYF. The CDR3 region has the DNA TGCGCCAGCAGGATGGGACTAGCGGGGGACTACGAGCAGTACTTC.

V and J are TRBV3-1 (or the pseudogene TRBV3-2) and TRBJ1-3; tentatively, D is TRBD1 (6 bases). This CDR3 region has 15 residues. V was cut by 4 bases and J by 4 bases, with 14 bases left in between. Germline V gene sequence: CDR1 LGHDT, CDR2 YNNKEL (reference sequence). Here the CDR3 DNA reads TGTGCCAGCAGCCCCCGACAGGCGATCGGAAACACCATATATTTT. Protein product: CASSPRQAIGNTIYF.

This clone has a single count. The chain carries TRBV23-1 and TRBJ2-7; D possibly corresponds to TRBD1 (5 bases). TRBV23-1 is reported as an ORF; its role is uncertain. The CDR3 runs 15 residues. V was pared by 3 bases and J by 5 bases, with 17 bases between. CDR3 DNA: TGCGCCAGCAGTCACCTGGCAGGGCCGGCGGACGAGCAGTACTTC. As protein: CASSHLAGPADEQYF.